The present T cell receptor (beta chain) was sequenced within a study of cytomegalovirus exposure and HLA in healthy donors. Notes on this clone: Antigen: not known.

Study-level findings and limits: Only CMV serostatus was available as immune exposure information. Sequences of the TCR beta chain were said to predict the HLA-A and HLA-B alleles of most subjects accurately.

PCR used 60 Vbeta primers and 13 Jbeta primers. Data came from immunoSEQ multiplex PCR; TCRdb stores just in-frame clones and leaves some out. The sample contains approximately 240,000 clones, 82% of which appear only once. After removal of 4 bases from V and 6 bases from J, the junction contained 5 bases not matched to a gene. Germline loops: CDR1 SNHLY, CDR2 FYNNEI. This CDR3 contains 14 residues. The receptor was isolated from a woman aged 40-49 years in good health and CMV-seropositive. The chain combines TRBV2 with TRBJ1-4; the match to TRBD1 covers 7 bases. Sequencing was carried out using PBMCs. CDR3 protein: CASSARGQYEKLFF. DNA for the CDR3: TGTGCCAGCAGTGCGAGGGGGCAATATGAAAAACTGTTTTTT.